These 28 T cell receptor beta chains share one sample of origin, sequenced in a study of graft-versus-host responses after intestinal transplantation. Their antigen targets remain unknown. Produced via immunoSEQ multiplex PCR; TCRdb's table is partial and in-frame only. The data hold 90,000 to 120,000 clones, with roughly 87% observed a single time. The source was unstimulated CD4+ T cells sorted from spleen or lymph node cells, collected before transplant. These receptor sequences come from a human donor who was the organ donor for an intestinal transplant.

V and J are TRBV7-8 and TRBJ2-7; unclear D gene. This CDR3 has 13 amino acids. Per the germline V gene, CDR1 is SGHVS and CDR2 is FQNEAQ. Trimming removed 5 bases at V and 2 bases at J, with 10 bases between. The CDR3 sequence is CASSLDQAYEQYF. The CDR3 DNA reads TGTGCCAGCAGCCTGGACCAAGCCTACGAGCAGTACTTC.

This chain joins TRBV9 and TRBJ2-3; a weak D match, TRBD2 (5 bases). V was trimmed by 0 bases and J by 1 base, leaving 12 bases between them. Looked up from germline, CDR1 is SGDLS and CDR2 is YYNGEE. The CDR3 contains 16 residues. The CDR3 DNA follows: TGTGCCAGCAGCGTAGATGAGGGTGGCGGCACAGATACGCAGTATTTT. Its translation is CASSVDEGGGTDTQYF. Using reference TRBV9 and TRBJ2-3 for the parts outside the CDR3, the full variable domain is DSGVTQTPKHLITATGQRVTLRCSPRSGDLSVYWYQQSLDQGLQFLIQYYNGEERAKGNILERFSAQQFPDLHSELNLSSLELGDSALYFCASSVDEGGGTDTQYFGPGTRLTVL.

A few counts support this clone. This rearrangement joins TRBV6-1 to TRBJ2-3, with TRBD1 as a possible D gene (6 bases). Trimming cost V 3 bases and J 10 bases, with 8 bases left between them. From germline, CDR1 is MNHNS and CDR2 SASEGT. This CDR3 is built from 11 residues. Here the CDR3 reads CASSDTGPQYF. DNA for the CDR3: TGTGCCAGCAGTGATACAGGGCCGCAGTATTTT.

This chain links TRBV10-3 with TRBJ1-6, with 8 positions matching TRBD1. Trimming removed 5 bases from V and 7 bases from J; junction bases left unmatched: 7. The germline CDR1 and CDR2 sequences are ENHRY and SYGVKD. This CDR3 contains 15 residues. CDR3 sequence: CAISRQGSLNSPLHF. CDR3 nucleotides: TGTGCCATCAGTAGACAGGGGAGTTTGAATTCACCCCTCCACTTT.

The chain's CDR3 is CSVRPFYNSPLHF. In nucleotides, the CDR3 is TGCAGCGTCCGCCCTTTTTATAATTCACCCCTCCACTTT. This rearrangement joins TRBV29-1 to TRBJ1-6; D is undetermined. Germline V lookup: CDR1 SQVTM, CDR2 ANQGSEA. The V end lost 6 bases, the J end lost 4 bases, and 10 bases lay between the germline ends. There are 13 residues in the CDR3. Full variable domain (missing parts from reference TRBV29-1 and TRBJ1-6): SAVISQKPSRDICQRGTSLTIQCQVDSQVTMMFWYRQQPGQSLTLIATANQGSEATYESGFVIDKFPISRPNLTFSTLTVSNMSPEDSSIYLCSVRPFYNSPLHFGNGTRLTVT.

This chain connects TRBV7-3 to TRBJ2-5, with 9 bases matching TRBD2. The germline CDR1 and CDR2 sequences are SGHTA and FQGTGA. CDR3 length equals 18 residues. V lost 0 bases and J lost 5; bases outside the gene matches: 13. CDR3 loop: CASSLTPHSGTSMETQYF. The CDR3 DNA sequence: TGTGCCAGCAGCTTAACGCCCCATTCCGGGACTAGCATGGAGACCCAGTACTTC.

A single count supports this clone. The V and J genes are TRBV25-1 and TRBJ2-3; no reliable D call. Germline values: CDR1 MGHDK, CDR2 SYGVNS. Trimming left V 3 bases short and J 2 bases short, with 12 bases between. CDR3 length: 15 amino acids. In nucleotides, the CDR3 is TGTGCCAGCAGTGACCCCAGGTTTTCCACAGATACGCAGTATTTT. Translating it yields CASSDPRFSTDTQYF.

J is TRBJ2-7 and V is TRBV19; TRBD2 might be the D (5 bases). This CDR3 has 13 residues. Trimming took off 4 bases at V and 2 bases at J, with 9 bases between the two ends. In germline, CDR1 is LNHDA, CDR2 SQIVND (reference sequence). The CDR3 coding sequence is TGTGCCAGTAGTACTACCGGGGCCTACGAGCAGTACTTC. This translates into CASSTTGAYEQYF.

The chain recombines TRBV18 with TRBJ2-7; D remains ambiguous. The CDR3 has 14 residues. V was pared by 2 bases and J by 5 bases, with 13 bases between. CDR1 and CDR2 from the germline V gene are KGHSH and LQKENI. This chain's CDR3 is CASSPVGQNHEQYF. CDR3 DNA sequence: TGTGCCAGCTCACCAGTAGGTCAGAACCACGAGCAGTACTTC.

The chain links TRBV7-3 to TRBJ1-2, with TRBD1 as a possible D gene (6 bases). Trimming shortened V by 5 bases and J by 8 bases, and 21 bases separated the two germline ends. There are 15 residues in the CDR3. Germline lookup yields CDR1 SGHTA and CDR2 FQGTGA. CDR3 sequence: CASSPFQIQGTGYTF. The CDR3 coding sequence is TGTGCCAGCAGCCCCTTTCAGATACAGGGTACCGGCTACACCTTC.

This clone was counted a single time. The V call is TRBV5-5, the J call TRBJ2-3; perhaps TRBD2 as D (5 bases). The V end lost 1 base, the J end lost 4 bases, and 16 bases lay between the germline ends. The germline V gene encodes CDR1 SGHKS and CDR2 YYEKEE (reference sequence). The CDR3 covers 16 residues. In DNA form, the CDR3 reads TGTGCCAGCAGCTTGAGTCGGGTGAGGGCGCCAGATACGCAGTATTTT. Protein: CASSLSRVRAPDTQYF. Based on the CDR3 plus reference TRBV5-5 and TRBJ2-3, the full variable domain is DAGVTQSPTHLIKTRGQQVTLRCSPISGHKSVSWYQQVLGQGPQFIFQYYEKEERGRGNFPDRFSARQFPNYSSELNVNALLLGDSALYLCASSLSRVRAPDTQYFGPGTRLTVL.

The chain has TRBV6-1 and TRBJ2-7; D is unresolved. The CDR3 contains 15 residues. Germline CDR1 and CDR2: MNHNS and SASEGT. V lost 10 bases and J lost 2, with 21 bases in between. The CDR3 nucleotides are TGTGCCACCACAAACCGGGCCAAACCTCCCTACGAGCAGTACTTC. Its protein is CATTNRAKPPYEQYF.

This clone was seen more than once but under ten times. This chain connects TRBV28 to TRBJ1-3; no definite D call. The CDR3 consists of 14 residues. With 5 bases removed from V and 9 bases from J, the gap between germline ends came to 17 bases. Germline V CDR1 and CDR2: MDHEN, SYDVKM. CDR3 sequence (DNA): TGTGCCAGCAGTCCCTTTTCCCCAGGAGGCACCATATATTTT. Translation: CASSPFSPGGTIYF.

The chain recombines TRBV6-1 with TRBJ1-6; D ambiguous. Trimming cost V 6 bases and J 7 bases, with 13 bases left between them. From germline, CDR1 is MNHNS and CDR2 SASEGT. The CDR3 contains 14 residues. CDR3 amino acids: CASSPGMPNSPLHF. The CDR3 bases are TGTGCCAGCAGCCCGGGGATGCCCAATTCACCCCTCCACTTT.

The CDR3 bases are TGTGCCAGCATATTGCGGGAGGGCCCAGATACGCAGTATTTT. This codes for CASILREGPDTQYF. The rearrangement links TRBV2 to TRBJ2-3; 9 positions agree with TRBD2. The CDR3 length is 14 residues. V was clipped by 7 bases and J by 4 bases; unmatched bases: 6. Looked up from germline, CDR1 is SNHLY and CDR2 is FYNNEI.

V usage is TRBV5-1 and J usage is TRBJ2-3, with D uncertain. The length of the CDR3 is 15 residues. The germline V and J ends were trimmed by 2 bases and 6 bases, with 16 bases remaining between them. Germline V lookup: CDR1 SGHRS, CDR2 YFSETQ. Here the CDR3 DNA reads TGCGCCAGCAGCTTTTCTCCCTCGACACGGGATACGCAGTATTTT. It translates to CASSFSPSTRDTQYF.

The chain has TRBV18 and TRBJ2-3, with 10 bases matching TRBD1. V lost 3 bases and J lost 4; bases outside the gene matches: 4. This CDR3 region has 15 residues. The germline V gene encodes CDR1 KGHSH and CDR2 LQKENI. The CDR3 region has the DNA TGTGCCAGCTCACCTAGGACAGGGGGTTCAGATACGCAGTATTTT. As protein: CASSPRTGGSDTQYF. Full variable domain (missing parts from reference TRBV18 and TRBJ2-3): NAGVMQNPRHLVRRRGQEARLRCSPMKGHSHVYWYRQLPEEGLKFMVYLQKENIIDESGMPKERFSAEFPKEGPSILRIQQVVRGDSAAYFCASSPRTGGSDTQYFGPGTRLTVL.

This chain uses TRBV19 with TRBJ1-1; 8 bases line up with TRBD1. CDR3 length: 15 amino acids. CDR1 is LNHDA and CDR2 is SQIVND in the germline V gene (reference sequence). V lost 6 bases and J lost 0; bases outside the gene matches: 6. The CDR3 DNA reads TGTGCCAGTAGCCTGACGGGACAGGTGAACACTGAAGCTTTCTTT. Translating it yields CASSLTGQVNTEAFF.

The chain recombines TRBV5-1 with TRBJ2-2, with D hard to call. V lost 0 bases, J lost 4 bases, and 10 bases lay in between. CDR3 length: 15 residues. Germline CDR1 and CDR2: SGHRS and YFSETQ. DNA for the CDR3: TGCGCCAGCAGCTTGGTTCAGGAGAGCACCGGGGAGCTGTTTTTT. Translating gives CASSLVQESTGELFF.

The chain has TRBV12-5 and TRBJ2-5, with D perhaps TRBD2 (6 bases). V shed 2 bases and J shed 5 bases, with 21 bases lying between them. Germline CDR1 LGHNT, CDR2 FRNRAP. This CDR3 has 17 amino acids. CDR3 protein: CASGLWTASAPGETQYF. The CDR3 DNA reads TGTGCTAGTGGTTTGTGGACGGCTAGCGCCCCGGGGGAGACCCAGTACTTC.

This rearrangement joins TRBV7-9 to TRBJ1-2; D not certain. The CDR3 consists of 13 residues. V was trimmed by 0 bases and J by 2 bases, leaving 4 bases between them. CDR1 and CDR2 (germline): SEHNR, FQNEAQ (reference sequence). Here the CDR3 reads CASSLAANYGYTF. The CDR3 nucleotides are TGTGCCAGCAGCTTAGCCGCGAACTATGGCTACACCTTC.

The chain joins TRBV4-3 to TRBJ2-3; D is perhaps TRBD2 (7 bases). CDR1 is LGHNA, CDR2 YSLEER, per germline. CDR3 length: 14 amino acids. Trimming removed 8 bases at V and 2 bases at J, with 14 bases between. The CDR3 protein is CASATGGHTDTQYF. DNA for the CDR3: TGCGCCAGCGCAACGGGGGGACACACAGATACGCAGTATTTT.

V is TRBV7-2 and J is TRBJ2-3; D perhaps matches TRBD2 (6 bases). The CDR3 loop spans 15 amino acids. Germline assignment: CDR1 SGHTA and CDR2 FQGNSA. The V and J ends lost 3 bases and 4 bases respectively, with 14 bases between them. CDR3 protein: CASSFIGRGADTQYF. DNA for the CDR3: TGTGCCAGCAGCTTTATCGGGCGGGGTGCAGATACGCAGTATTTT.

V usage is TRBV18 and J usage is TRBJ2-7; D may be TRBD2 (6 bases). Germline CDR1 reads KGHSH; CDR2 reads LQKENI. This CDR3 has 14 residues. The ends were cut back, 1 base at V and 0 bases at J, with 7 bases in the middle. The CDR3, as DNA: TGTGCCAGCTCACCACGGGAGGACTCCTACGAGCAGTACTTC. This encodes CASSPREDSYEQYF.

This sequence joins TRBV28 and TRBJ1-6; maybe TRBD1 (6 bases). Between the trimmed V and J ends, which lost 2 bases and 10 bases, there was a span of 9 bases. The CDR3 extends over 13 amino acids. The germline V gene encodes CDR1 MDHEN and CDR2 SYDVKM. CDR3 nucleotides: TGTGCCAGCAGTTTAGGGGGCGGGTCACCCCTCCACTTT. This translates into CASSLGGGSPLHF.

J is TRBJ2-2 and V is TRBV5-1; D is undetermined. The CDR3 consists of 13 residues. Trimming took 6 bases from V and 1 from J, leaving 7 bases between them. Germline loops: CDR1 SGHRS, CDR2 YFSETQ. The CDR3 spells CASKEQNTGELFF. CDR3 DNA: TGCGCCAGCAAGGAGCAGAACACCGGGGAGCTGTTTTTT.

The chain couples TRBV5-1 to TRBJ1-1; 9 nucleotides agree with TRBD1. V dropped 4 bases and J dropped 1; count of bases not matched to a gene: 5. The CDR3 spans 15 residues. Per germline, CDR1 SGHRS and CDR2 YFSETQ. CDR3: CASSGPGQGNTEAFF. The DNA for the CDR3 is TGCGCCAGCAGCGGACCGGGACAGGGGAACACTGAAGCTTTCTTT.

J is TRBJ2-1 and V is TRBV11-2; 10 nucleotides agree with TRBD2. Germline CDR1 reads SGHAT; CDR2 reads FQNNGV. The CDR3 runs 16 residues. The trim removed 5 bases at V and 0 bases at J, leaving 4 bases unmatched. In DNA, the CDR3 is TGTGCCAGCAGCCCGATAGCGGGGGGCTCCTACAATGAGCAGTTCTTC. As protein: CASSPIAGGSYNEQFF. The full variable domain, in which reference TRBV11-2 and TRBJ2-1 provide the parts outside the CDR3, is EAGVAQSPRYKIIEKRQSVAFWCNPISGHATLYWYQQILGQGPKLLIQFQNNGVVDDSQLPKDRFSAERLKGVDSTLKIQPAKLEDSAVYLCASSPIAGGSYNEQFFGPGTRLTVL.